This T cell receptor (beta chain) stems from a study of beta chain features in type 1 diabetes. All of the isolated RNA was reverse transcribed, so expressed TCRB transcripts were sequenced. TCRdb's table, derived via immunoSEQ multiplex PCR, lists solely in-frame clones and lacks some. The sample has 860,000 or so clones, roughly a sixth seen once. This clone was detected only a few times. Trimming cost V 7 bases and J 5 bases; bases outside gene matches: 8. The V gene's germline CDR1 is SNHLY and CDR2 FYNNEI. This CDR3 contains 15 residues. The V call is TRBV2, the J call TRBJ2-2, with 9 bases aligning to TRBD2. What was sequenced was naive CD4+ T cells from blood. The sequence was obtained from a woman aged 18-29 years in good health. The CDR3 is CASNPSGVGTGELFF. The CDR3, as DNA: TGTGCCAGCAACCCTAGCGGGGTGGGAACCGGGGAGCTGTTTTTT.